This T cell receptor beta chain was found in a study of cytomegalovirus exposure and HLA in healthy donors. Study-level points and caveats: An analysis that was carried out later associated 17,000 or so TCR beta sequences with HLA alleles at 0.05 false discovery rate. When analyzed later, a missense DCLRE1C variant was found to be linked to TCR beta V- and J-gene trimming. Cytomegalovirus status, reportedly, was diagnosed with high specificity and sensitivity by the classifier.

About this clone itself: What it recognizes is unknown.

PCR primers comprised 60 Vbeta and 13 Jbeta primers. The assay was immunoSEQ multiplex PCR, and TCRdb's table has in-frame clones only and misses some. This sample lists 150,000 to 200,000 clones; its ten largest clones have 6.5%. The V end was cut by 2 bases, the J end by 4 bases, with 15 bases between. This CDR3 is built from 16 residues. Germline V gives CDR1 SGHRS, CDR2 YFSETQ. This chain joins TRBV5-1 and TRBJ2-2; the D gene is possibly TRBD1 (5 bases). The specimen was PBMCs. This TCR came from a man younger than 45 in good health and CMV-seronegative. The chain's CDR3 is CASSLTQGRSTGELFF. DNA of the CDR3: TGCGCCAGCAGCTTAACCCAGGGTAGAAGCACCGGGGAGCTGTTTTTT.